A single sample is the source of the 30 T cell receptor beta chains below, sequenced in a study of regulatory T cells in long-lasting Graves disease (dated by TCRdb to about 2021). This specimen's time point label, per the study, means: persistent/refractory GD, antithyroid drugs over 5 years with positive TRAb. For both TCR sequencing and RNA sequencing, RNA was extracted from PBMCs using TRIzol. Library method: multiplex PCR. These reads were obtained on an Illumina HiSeq 4000. TCR beta libraries were built with iRepertoire HTBI primers and Arm-PCR amplification of CDR3 regions. The raw public reads went through TCRdb reprocessing: fastp at Q25, MiXCR clone calling, in-frame beta chains kept. Identical CDR3 protein sequences are pooled into one entry, listed with their most common genes and DNA. This sample is represented by a few hundred thousand distinct CDR3 sequences; 20% to 25% of them were singletons. Clones ranked in the top ten supply under 35% of the sample.

The sample in question was peripheral blood mononuclear cells (PBMCs), obtained when the disease was refractory, from a patient treated with antithyroid drugs. These receptors all come from a woman in her thirties or forties with Graves disease. Donor details come from another sample of the same person, matched by shared clones.

This sequence joins TRBV20-1 and TRBJ2-7; 8 nucleotides align to TRBD2. The V segment lost 1 base and the J segment 6 bases; nucleotides outside the gene matches: 14. Germline lookup yields CDR1 DFQATT and CDR2 SNEGSKA (reference sequence). The CDR3 is 16 residues long. The CDR3 reads CSARGSWGLGLGEQYF. CDR3 DNA: TGCAGTGCTAGAGGTTCTTGGGGACTAGGGTTAGGCGAGCAGTACTTC.

V and J are TRBV2 and TRBJ2-3; 8 positions agree with TRBD2. The CDR3 is 14 amino acids. Germline loops: CDR1 SNHLY, CDR2 FYNNEI. The J segment lost 2 bases and the V segment lost 6 bases, leaving 4 bases of the junction unmatched. The CDR3 sequence: CASRGGRTTDTQYF. CDR3 bases: TGTGCCAGCAGGGGCGGGAGGACCACAGATACGCAGTATTTT.

This clonotype was detected only a few times. CDR3 region: CSVGTGRPTSSGANVLTF. The CDR3 nucleotides read TGCAGTGTTGGAACTGGGAGACCGACTAGCTCTGGGGCCAACGTCCTGACTTTC. The chain joins TRBV20-1 to TRBJ2-6; D is perhaps TRBD2 (6 bases). This CDR3 is 18 amino acids long. With 7 bases removed from V and 0 bases from J, the gap between germline ends came to 22 bases. The germline V gene has CDR1 DFQATT and CDR2 SNEGSKA (reference sequence).

This clonotype was seen ten or more times. The chain is built from TRBV12-3 or TRBV12-4 and TRBJ2-7; 7 bases agree with TRBD1. Unmatched junction bases numbered 7, after V lost 3 bases and J lost 2 bases. The CDR3 contains 15 residues. CDR3 protein: CASSLKAGGTYEQYF. Written as DNA, the CDR3 is TGTGCCAGCAGTTTGAAGGCAGGGGGTACCTACGAGCAGTACTTC.

The chain couples TRBV12-3 or TRBV12-4 to TRBJ2-3; D unresolved. This CDR3 spans 13 amino acids. V was pared by 2 bases and J by 5 bases, with 8 bases between. Here the CDR3 DNA reads TGTGCCAGCAGTTTAAAGCGCCGAGATACGCAGTATTTT. It translates to CASSLKRRDTQYF.

V is TRBV5-6 and J is TRBJ2-7; D unclear. There are 12 residues in the CDR3. The germline V gene has CDR1 SGHDT and CDR2 YYEEEE. V lost 3 bases and J lost 5, with 9 bases in between. CDR3 residues: CASSSDPHEQYF. CDR3 DNA sequence: TGTGCCAGCAGCTCGGATCCCCACGAGCAGTACTTC.

This clonotype was picked up many times. The genes are TRBV28 and TRBJ1-5; D gene ambiguous. This CDR3 comprises 14 residues. Trimming left V 3 bases short and J 3 bases short, with 9 bases between. The germline gives CDR1 MDHEN, CDR2 SYDVKM. For the CDR3, the DNA is TGTGCCAGCAGTTTCCGGCTGTTCAATCAGCCCCAGCATTTT. Protein product: CASSFRLFNQPQHF. Based on the CDR3 plus reference TRBV28 and TRBJ1-5, the full variable domain is DVKVTQSSRYLVKRTGEKVFLECVQDMDHENMFWYRQDPGLGLRLIYFSYDVKMKEKGDIPEGYSVSREKKERFSLILESASTNQTSMYLCASSFRLFNQPQHFGDGTRLSIL.

This clonotype was seen more than once but under ten times. This rearrangement joins TRBV28 to TRBJ2-2; 11 bases fit TRBD2. The CDR3 length is 17 residues. Trimming took 5 bases from V and 5 from J; bases not matched to a gene: 10. The germline V gene encodes CDR1 MDHEN and CDR2 SYDVKM. The CDR3 reads CASSPRGSGRVTGELFF. DNA for the CDR3: TGTGCCAGCAGTCCACGTGGTAGCGGGAGGGTTACCGGGGAGCTGTTTTTT.

This clonotype was counted once. This clone may be a read error of a much larger clone one base away. The chain employs TRBV6-2 or TRBV6-3 and TRBJ2-5, with 8 bases matching TRBD2. J gave up 4 bases and V 6 bases, and 13 bases lay outside the gene matches. The CDR3 has 16 residues. Germline V gives CDR1 MNHEY, CDR2 SVGEGT. The CDR3 DNA reads as TGTGCCAGCAGGAGGGGACGGGAGGGCCTTCGAGAGACCCAGTACTTC. Encoded protein: CASRRGREGLRETQYF.

This clonotype was found many times. The genes are TRBV12-3 or TRBV12-4 and TRBJ1-1; TRBD1 is a possible D gene (5 bases). Trimming took off 0 bases at V and 3 bases at J, with 23 bases between the two ends. This CDR3 region has 19 residues. CDR3 nucleotide sequence: TGTGCCAGCAGTTTAGCGCTAGGGGTACGGGATATGAGGGACACTGAAGCTTTCTTT. Protein: CASSLALGVRDMRDTEAFF.

This clonotype was observed at least ten times. This chain links TRBV2 with TRBJ1-1; possible D gene TRBD1, 6 bases. Trimming removed 5 bases at V and 5 bases at J, with 12 bases between. CDR3 size: 13 residues. Germline assignment: CDR1 SNHLY and CDR2 FYNNEI. For the CDR3, the DNA is TGTGCCAGCAGTTTACAACAGGGAACTGAAGCTTTCTTT. Its translation: CASSLQQGTEAFF.

Regarding this clonotype: Relative to the germline gene, one junction end is altered; a read error may explain this. The V gene is TRBV20-1, the J gene TRBJ2-2, with D possibly TRBD2 on 6 matching bases. Germline V gene lookup returns CDR1 DFQATT and CDR2 SNEGSKA (reference sequence). The CDR3 spans 18 residues. The CDR3 coding sequence is TGCAGTGCTGGAGATTGGGGCGGGGCAGAAGTTATGTCGGGGGAGCTGTTTTTT. Protein sequence: CSAGDWGGAEVMSGELFF.

With respect to this clonotype: With a much larger clone just one base away, this may be a read error. The V gene is TRBV12-3 or TRBV12-4, the J gene TRBJ2-2, with TRBD2 matching 9 bases. The CDR3 has 14 residues. CDR3 residues: CASMAGGPPGELSF. The CDR3 nucleotides are TGTGCCAGCATGGCGGGAGGGCCGCCCGGGGAGCTGTCTTTT.

This clonotype was detected only a few times. This chain connects TRBV28 to TRBJ2-6; no reliable D call. The V end was cut by 1 base, the J end by 0 bases, with 13 bases between. Germline V CDR1 and CDR2: MDHEN, SYDVKM. The length of the CDR3 is 18 residues. The CDR3 here is CASSLLTFRSSGANVLTF. DNA of the CDR3: TGTGCCAGCAGTTTATTGACTTTCCGGAGCTCTGGGGCCAACGTCCTGACTTTC.

The V gene is TRBV19, the J gene TRBJ1-1; 11 bases are shared with TRBD1. Germline V gene data show CDR1 as LNHDA and CDR2 as SQIVND (reference sequence). CDR3 length: 14 residues. Losses at the gene ends were 8 bases for V and 4 bases for J; bases not matched to a gene: 6. The CDR3 reads CASGAGTGGTEAFF. DNA of the CDR3: TGTGCCAGTGGGGCCGGGACAGGGGGCACTGAAGCTTTCTTT. Full variable domain (outside the CDR3, taken from reference TRBV19 and TRBJ1-1): DGGITQSPKYLFRKEGQNVTLSCEQNLNHDAMYWYRQDPGQGLRLIYYSQIVNDFQKGDIAEGYSVSREKKESFPLTVTSAQKNPTAFYLCASGAGTGGTEAFFGQGTRLTVV.

This clonotype was seen ten or more times. V and J are TRBV28 and TRBJ2-7; D is possibly TRBD1 (5 bases). Trimming removed 10 bases at V and 2 bases at J, with 15 bases between. The CDR3 totals 13 residues. The V gene's germline CDR1 is MDHEN and CDR2 SYDVKM. CDR3 loop: CATRLDIPYEQYF. CDR3 nucleotide sequence: TGTGCCACCCGGTTGGACATCCCCTACGAGCAGTACTTC.

V gene TRBV29-1 combines with J gene TRBJ2-2; D is undetermined. V lost 1 base, J lost 0 bases, and 3 bases lay in between. Germline loops: CDR1 SQVTM, CDR2 ANQGSEA. This CDR3 spans 13 amino acids. The CDR3 DNA reads as TGCAGCGTTGAAGGTCCGAACACCGGGGAGCTGTTTTTT. Residues: CSVEGPNTGELFF.

This clonotype was found a few times. V usage is TRBV3-1 and J usage is TRBJ1-4; the match to TRBD1 covers 7 bases. Germline V CDR1 and CDR2: LGHDT, YNNKEL (reference sequence). After removal of 3 bases from V and 12 bases from J, the junction contained 4 bases not matched to a gene. CDR3 length: 12 residues. CDR3 amino acids: CASSHDREELFF. DNA for the CDR3: TGTGCCAGCAGCCATGACAGGGAAGAACTGTTTTTT.

This sequence joins TRBV6-1 and TRBJ1-5; weak D call: TRBD1 (6 bases). Germline-derived CDR1 and CDR2 are MNHNS and SASEGT. CDR3 length equals 16 residues. V shed 5 bases and J shed 3 bases, with 17 bases lying between them. In nucleotides, the CDR3 is TGTGCCAGCAGTCCCGGGACAAAACGTTACAATCAGCCCCAGCATTTT. This sequence encodes CASSPGTKRYNQPQHF.

This clonotype has ten or more counts. The chain has TRBV11-2 and TRBJ2-5; TRBD1 matches 8 bases. Per the germline V gene, CDR1 is SGHAT and CDR2 is FQNNGV. The trim removed 6 bases at V and 6 bases at J, leaving 12 bases unmatched. This CDR3 has 15 residues. The CDR3 DNA sequence: TGTGCCAGCAGATCCCTAGGGACAGGACAACAGACCCAGTACTTC. Its translation: CASRSLGTGQQTQYF.

This clonotype was picked up a small number of times. The rearrangement links TRBV30 to TRBJ2-4, with D possibly called TRBD1 or TRBD2 (6 bases each). Trimming cost V 3 bases and J 3 bases, with 15 bases left between them. The CDR3 runs 15 residues. Per the germline V gene, CDR1 is GTSNPN and CDR2 is SVGIG (reference sequence). CDR3 DNA: TGTGCCTGGAGCGGCCTGGGGGGCGTCAAAAACATTCAGTACTTC. Encoded protein: CAWSGLGGVKNIQYF.

This clonotype was found many times. The chain recombines TRBV27 with TRBJ1-2; D remains ambiguous. The V gene lost 4 bases and the J gene lost 4 bases, with 13 bases spanning the gap. Germline CDR1 is MNHEY and CDR2 is SMNVEV (reference sequence). This CDR3 has 14 residues. DNA for the CDR3: TGTGCCAGCAGTTACAAGGGCGCCGGCTATGGCTACACCTTC. Amino acids: CASSYKGAGYGYTF.

This clonotype was seen more than once but under ten times. The chain joins TRBV5-8 to TRBJ1-1, with TRBD1 identical over 8 bases. Germline CDR1 is SGHTS and CDR2 is YDEGEE. This CDR3 comprises 15 residues. V lost 1 base, J lost 5 bases, and 7 bases stayed unmatched. The CDR3 spells CASSLIPRGRTEAFF. The CDR3 DNA sequence: TGTGCCAGCAGCTTGATCCCCAGGGGGCGAACTGAAGCTTTCTTT.

This clonotype occurred many times. The V and J genes are TRBV28 and TRBJ2-7; 7 nucleotides match TRBD2. V shed 6 bases, J shed 4 bases, and the junction held 15 bases outside the gene matches. Looked up from germline, CDR1 is MDHEN and CDR2 is SYDVKM. This CDR3 region has 16 residues. The CDR3 bases are TGTGCCAGCAGCTCAGCGGGGCCAGAAGTACCTTACGAGCAGTACTTC. This gives the protein CASSSAGPEVPYEQYF.

This clonotype was counted at least ten times. The chain has TRBV27 and TRBJ2-5; possible D gene TRBD2, 7 bases. Germline CDR1 MNHEY, CDR2 SMNVEV (reference sequence). Trimming stripped 6 bases from V and 10 bases from J, with 24 bases between. CDR3 size: 15 residues. The CDR3 region is CASRPGGRDPRGQYF. The CDR3 DNA reads TGTGCCAGCAGACCCGGGGGGCGGGACCCCAGGGGCCAGTACTTC.

In its sample, this clonotype was seen many times. J is TRBJ2-5 and V is TRBV6-5; 8 bases fit TRBD2. This CDR3 is 16 amino acids long. The ends lost 2 bases at V and 0 bases at J; junction bases unmatched: 5. Germline CDR1 is MNHEY and CDR2 is SVGAGI. The CDR3: CASSYPQREYQETQYF. CDR3 DNA: TGTGCCAGCAGTTACCCCCAGCGGGAGTACCAAGAGACCCAGTACTTC.

This clonotype has at least ten counts. The rearrangement links TRBV5-1 to TRBJ2-7; 11 bases line up with TRBD2. Germline CDR1 and CDR2: SGHRS and YFSETQ. The CDR3 is 15 residues long. Trimming at V came to 3 bases and at J to 0 bases, leaving 2 bases not matched to a gene. CDR3 in amino acids: CASSWGLAVSYEQYF. For the CDR3, the DNA is TGCGCCAGCAGCTGGGGACTAGCGGTCTCCTACGAGCAGTACTTC.

This clonotype was found a few times. This rearrangement joins TRBV28 to TRBJ2-7; 8 positions match TRBD1. J lost 3 bases, V lost 4 bases, and 8 bases had no gene match. CDR3 length: 15 residues. Germline CDR1 is MDHEN and CDR2 is SYDVKM. This CDR3 reads CASSYRTGPLYEQYF. The CDR3 DNA reads TGTGCCAGCAGTTACCGGACAGGGCCCCTCTACGAGCAGTACTTC.

This clonotype was seen a few times. The rearrangement uses TRBV12-5 and TRBJ1-1; D gene ambiguous. The CDR3 loop spans 17 amino acids. V lost 0 bases to trimming and J lost 1 base, with 15 bases between them. Germline lookup yields CDR1 LGHNT and CDR2 FRNRAP. The CDR3: CASGLVHRDGENTEAFF. The CDR3 DNA reads TGTGCTAGTGGTTTGGTACATCGTGACGGTGAGAACACTGAAGCTTTCTTT.

The chain employs TRBV5-1 and TRBJ2-5; TRBD2 agrees at 9 bases. V dropped 3 bases and J dropped 2; count of bases not matched to a gene: 8. Germline-derived CDR1 and CDR2 are SGHRS and YFSETQ. This CDR3 comprises 16 residues. The CDR3 sequence is CASSSIASGVQETQYF. The CDR3 bases are TGCGCCAGCAGCTCAATCGCTAGCGGGGTGCAAGAGACCCAGTACTTC.